A single sample is the source of the 5 T cell receptor beta chains below, sequenced in a study of PD-1 blockade in classical Hodgkin lymphoma. Each patient experienced a relapse that followed autologous stem cell transplantation, and brentuximab vedotin exposure varied. TCRdb's copy holds only in-frame clones and misses some; the assay was immunoSEQ multiplex PCR. Of 20,000 to 30,000 clones listed, around 81% are singletons. The source material was peripheral blood mononuclear cells (PBMCs), sampled before the second cycle of nivolumab. The receptors shown here come from a human donor with classical Hodgkin lymphoma.

The V call is TRBV15, the J call TRBJ1-6, with D maybe TRBD1 (5 bases). There are 17 residues in the CDR3. The V gene lost 5 bases and the J gene lost 4 bases, with 18 bases spanning the gap. Germline V gene lookup returns CDR1 LNHNV and CDR2 YYDKDF (reference sequence). In DNA form, the CDR3 reads TGTGCCACCAGCCTCCTAGACGAGGGGACTTATAATTCACCCCTCCACTTT. Amino acids: CATSLLDEGTYNSPLHF.

The chain couples TRBV5-1 to TRBJ2-7, with 10 positions matching TRBD1. This CDR3 spans 15 amino acids. Germline-derived CDR1 and CDR2 are SGHRS and YFSETQ. V lost 4 bases and J lost 6; bases outside the gene matches: 10. The CDR3 DNA follows: TGCGCCAGCAGCCTCTCCGGGACAGGGGAGGCCGAGCAGTACTTC. It codes for CASSLSGTGEAEQYF.

The rearrangement uses TRBV2 and TRBJ2-6, with TRBD1 matching over 7 bases. Germline-derived CDR1 and CDR2 are SNHLY and FYNNEI. The CDR3 length is 16 residues. Losses at the gene ends were 6 bases for V and 0 bases for J; bases not matched to a gene: 5. The CDR3 DNA sequence: TGTGCCAGCAGCTTGACAGGGCGCTCTGGGGCCAACGTCCTGACTTTC. It translates to CASSLTGRSGANVLTF.

This rearrangement joins TRBV25-1 to TRBJ1-3, with unresolved D. Germline values: CDR1 MGHDK, CDR2 SYGVNS. The V end lost 2 bases, the J end lost 1 base, and 6 bases lay between the germline ends. The length of the CDR3 is 14 residues. This CDR3 is CASSEEKSGNTIYF. The CDR3 DNA sequence: TGTGCCAGCAGTGAAGAGAAGTCTGGAAACACCATATATTTT.

The V gene is TRBV7-9, the J gene TRBJ2-1, with 12 bases that match TRBD2. Germline V gives CDR1 SEHNR, CDR2 FQNEAQ (reference sequence). The CDR3 is made up of 18 amino acids. V lost 7 bases and J lost 8; bases outside the gene matches: 18. The CDR3 DNA is TGTGCCAGCATCAGGCCCCGCTTCTCAGCTAGCGGGAGGGATGAGCAGTTCTTC. This encodes CASIRPRFSASGRDEQFF. Drawing the rest from reference TRBV7-9 and TRBJ2-1, the complete variable domain is DTGVSQNPRHKITKRGQNVTFRCDPISEHNRLYWYRQTLGQGPEFLTYFQNEAQLEKSRLLSDRFSAERPKGSFSTLEIQRTEQGDSAMYLCASIRPRFSASGRDEQFFGPGTRLTVL.